The source of this T cell receptor (beta chain) is a study of blood T cells in healthy people across ages. About the study: Capturing about one barcoded beta molecule per two T cells was achieved by template switching.

Whole-study results and caveats: Naive T cell percentage strongly correlated with TCR beta diversity. Age showed a roughly linear inverse relationship with TCR beta diversity per million T cells.

J was trimmed by 4 bases and V by 6 bases; bases with no gene match: 10. Germline CDR1 SGHTA, CDR2 FQGNSA. The CDR3 consists of 15 residues. This clonotype was seen a few times. Its target is unknown. Together with a sample-barcoded 5' primer, a J-beta primer mix was included in a second PCR lasting roughly 6 to 12 cycles. TCRdb used MiXCR to reprocess the 5' RACE reads, holding one entry per CDR3 protein. The sample holds over 1.5 million distinct CDR3 sequences, less than 50% seen once. The clonotype was recovered from a woman aged 40 to 50 in good health. V gene TRBV7-2 combines with J gene TRBJ2-7; 9 bases match TRBD1. The sequenced sample consisted of blood. The CDR3 sequence: CASSSQTGGPYEQYF. The CDR3 DNA reads TGTGCCAGCAGTTCACAGACAGGGGGTCCGTACGAGCAGTACTTC.